The present TCR beta chain was sequenced within a study of OX40 agonist ivuxolimab in advanced cancers. For the study at large: Clinicians treated patients with ivuxolimab, an agonistic anti-OX40 (CD134) antibody. Study results and caveats: Low normalized T-cell clonal expansion also characterized some of the nonresponders.

As regards this clone: Its cognate antigen is unknown.

Method: immunoSEQ multiplex PCR; TCRdb's copy keeps in-frame clones and lacks some. The table shows 53,000 or so clones, with approximately 86% occurring only once. This CDR3 comprises 16 residues. Germline V gene sequence: CDR1 MNHEY, CDR2 SVGAGI. V shed 0 bases, J shed 1 base, and the junction held 1 base outside the gene matches. The TCR originated in an adult with an advanced solid tumor such as melanoma, head and neck, liver or kidney cancer. The chain combines TRBV6-5 with TRBJ2-3; 10 bases fit TRBD1. The sample was CD4+ or CD8+ T cells sorted from blood, taken in a trial of the OX40 agonist ivuxolimab. The CDR3 DNA follows: TGTGCCAGCAGTTACTCCGGGACAGGGGGCACAGATACGCAGTATTTT. Its translation: CASSYSGTGGTDTQYF.